This entry describes one T cell receptor (beta chain). Its matching antigen is unknown. Through negative isolation, CD4+ and CD8+ T cells were obtained, while TEMRA cells were enriched using FACS. The data originate from a study of CD8 T cells in Susac syndrome. Study details: The Susac syndrome patients that were sequenced included six with active disease and fewer than 10 in remission. General study results and limits: Only a relatively small number of individuals were included in the TCR sequencing and HLA analysis.

RNA was extracted with the RNeasy kit, and a quantity of about 0.45 to 1 ug was reverse transcribed using random hexamers. MiXCR was run by TCRdb on the immunoSEQ multiplex PCR reads, yielding one entry per CDR3 protein. In the table there are roughly 88,000 distinct CDR3 sequences, approximately 96% of which are singletons. The receptor was derived from a human donor with Susac syndrome. The sample consisted of CD8+ T cells from PBMCs.

The CDR3 bases are TGCAGCGTTGTGACGGGGGCTCTAGACAATGAGCAGTTCTTC. This translates into CSVVTGALDNEQFF. The rearrangement links TRBV29-1 to TRBJ2-1, with D possibly called TRBD1 or TRBD2 (6 bases each). V lost 4 bases and J lost 5, with 15 bases in between. This CDR3 has 14 residues. CDR1 is SQVTM, CDR2 ANQGSEA, per germline.